The present T cell receptor (beta chain) was sequenced within a study of blood T cell repertoires in COVID-19. Study-level background: Material from acute and convalescent COVID-19 was sourced from the United States, Italy and Spain. PBMCs, B-cell-depleted T cells, or T cells provided the cDNA or gDNA that made up the material.

In the study's own analysis: Reference gene primer amplification yielded estimated nucleated cell counts. The repertoire was sequenced with immunoSEQ multiplex PCR; TCRdb's copy has only in-frame clones and lacks some. The V and J calls and clone size are taken from that table; D and trimming were inferred from the DNA. The sample contains approximately 260,000 clones, roughly 86% of which appear only once. The germline CDR1 and CDR2 sequences are MNHEY and SVGEGT. Germline trimming cut 2 bases from V and 9 bases from J; bases unmatched to any gene: 8. CDR3 length: 15 amino acids. The J gene is TRBJ2-1, the V gene TRBV6-2 or TRBV6-3, with 9 bases lining up with TRBD2. This TCR was recovered from a man between 18 and 35 years old with active or convalescent COVID-19. What was sequenced was peripheral blood. Here the CDR3 reads CASSYNTGTSSEQFF. DNA of the CDR3: TGTGCCAGCAGTTACAATACTGGGACTAGCAGTGAGCAGTTCTTC.